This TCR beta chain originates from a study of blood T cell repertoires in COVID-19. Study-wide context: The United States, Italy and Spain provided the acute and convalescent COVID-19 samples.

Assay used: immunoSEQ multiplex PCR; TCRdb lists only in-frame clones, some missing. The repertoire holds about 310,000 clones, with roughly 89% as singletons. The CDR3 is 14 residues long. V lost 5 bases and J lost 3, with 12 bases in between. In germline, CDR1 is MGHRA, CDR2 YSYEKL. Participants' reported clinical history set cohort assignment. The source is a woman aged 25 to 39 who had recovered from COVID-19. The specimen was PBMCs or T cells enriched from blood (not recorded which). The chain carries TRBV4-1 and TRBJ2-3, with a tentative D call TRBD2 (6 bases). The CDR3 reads CASSTGLRTDTQYF. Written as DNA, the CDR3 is TGCGCCAGCAGCACGGGACTTCGAACAGATACGCAGTATTTT.